The sample holds many counts of the clone carrying this TCR beta chain. Its antigen is not identified. These data belong to a study of identical twins. Regarding the study as a whole: There was more out-of-frame TCR alpha sharing in monozygotic twins than models estimated.

Trimming took 2 bases from V and 4 from J, leaving 11 bases between them. The CDR3 runs to 14 residues. TCRdb redid the calling of the 5' RACE reads with MiXCR, one entry per CDR3 protein. The data contain roughly 490,000 distinct CDR3 sequences, about 13% of them singletons. This same sample was also part of a study on yellow fever vaccine responses in identical twins.

This rearrangement joins TRBV12-3 or TRBV12-4 to TRBJ2-5; D unresolved. What was sequenced was CD4+ T cells sorted from blood. This clonotype originated in a woman between 18 and 30 years old in good health. The CDR3 region has the DNA TGTGCCAGCAGTTTAATGGTATCGCGAGAGACCCAGTACTTC. This sequence encodes CASSLMVSRETQYF.